The 21 T cell receptor beta chains below were found in one sample sequenced in a study of shared clonotypes between healthy human individuals. Some clones are missing from TCRdb's copy, which holds only in-frame ones; the method was immunoSEQ multiplex PCR. The sample holds millions of clones; approximately 93% are singletons and the top ten take under 0.45%. The material sequenced was naive CD4+ T cells from PBMCs. This sample's subset: CD45RA+ positively selected. The receptors here all came from a man aged 18 to 29 in good health. Some clones in this sample may be carry-over from other donors' samples.

The chain couples TRBV27 to TRBJ2-7; 10 nucleotides line up with TRBD2. Unmatched junction bases numbered 7, after V lost 5 bases and J lost 3 bases. CDR3 length: 15 amino acids. From germline, CDR1 is MNHEY and CDR2 SMNVEV (reference sequence). CDR3 DNA: TGTGCCAGCAGTCCACCCTCTAGCGGGGGCTACGAGCAGTACTTC. The encoded protein is CASSPPSSGGYEQYF.

This clone was counted once. This sequence joins TRBV5-4 and TRBJ1-2; a weak D match, TRBD1 (6 bases). This CDR3 is 14 amino acids long. V was shortened by 6 bases and J by 3 bases, with 15 bases between the two germline ends. Germline V gene data show CDR1 as SGHNT and CDR2 as YYREEE (reference sequence). The CDR3 DNA sequence: TGTGCCAGCAACGCACAGGGTTGGGACTATGGCTACACCTTC. Translating gives CASNAQGWDYGYTF. The whole variable domain, remainder taken from reference TRBV5-4 and TRBJ1-2, is ETGVTQSPTHLIKTRGQQVTLRCSSQSGHNTVSWYQQALGQGPQFIFQYYREEENGRGNFPPRFSGLQFPNYSSELNVNALELDDSALYLCASNAQGWDYGYTFGSGTRLTVV.

The chain links TRBV28 to TRBJ2-7; the D gene is possibly TRBD2 (6 bases). The CDR3 has 15 residues. Trimming left V 5 bases short and J 2 bases short, with 16 bases between. Germline loops: CDR1 MDHEN, CDR2 SYDVKM. In DNA form, the CDR3 reads TGTGCCAGCAGTAGTATAGCGGAGTCCGCCTACGAGCAGTACTTC. Its protein product is CASSSIAESAYEQYF.

The CDR3 bases are TGTGCCAGCAACGGTCCGAGCTCCTACAATGAGCAGTTCTTC. Amino acids: CASNGPSSYNEQFF. This chain connects TRBV7-2 to TRBJ2-1; D gene unclear. With 7 bases removed from V and 0 bases from J, the gap between germline ends came to 10 bases. CDR3 length: 14 amino acids. CDR1 and CDR2 from the germline V gene are SGHTA and FQGNSA.

This chain uses TRBV28 with TRBJ2-5; D is unresolved. Germline V CDR1 and CDR2: MDHEN, SYDVKM. Trimming removed 6 bases at V and 1 base at J, with 12 bases between. The CDR3 contains 14 residues. The CDR3 loop reads CASRPKESQETQYF. The CDR3 DNA sequence: TGTGCCAGCAGACCCAAGGAGTCCCAAGAGACCCAGTACTTC.

The rearrangement uses TRBV6-1 and TRBJ2-7; D is uncertain. Germline V gene lookup returns CDR1 MNHNS and CDR2 SASEGT. Trimming pared 6 bases from V and 3 bases from J, leaving 6 bases between. This CDR3 has 11 residues. This CDR3 reads CASSTVYEQYF. The CDR3 coding sequence is TGTGCCAGCAGCACGGTCTACGAGCAGTACTTC.

CDR3 nucleotides: TGCAGTGCTCCACAGAGGACTGAGCAGTTCTTC. It translates to CSAPQRTEQFF. V usage is TRBV20-1 and J usage is TRBJ2-1; D remains unclear. The CDR3 loop spans 11 amino acids. CDR1 and CDR2 (germline): DFQATT, SNEGSKA (reference sequence). V lost 5 bases to trimming and J lost 9 bases, with 11 bases between them.

The V call is TRBV27, the J call TRBJ2-7, with D uncertain. V lost 2 bases, J lost 4 bases, and 15 bases lay in between. CDR3 size: 15 residues. Germline assignment: CDR1 MNHEY and CDR2 SMNVEV (reference sequence). The chain's CDR3 is CASSLTSGGVYEQYF. The CDR3 coding sequence is TGTGCCAGCAGTTTAACTTCGGGCGGCGTGTACGAGCAGTACTTC.

On this clone itself: The sample has other DNA sequences that encode this CDR3 too. V usage is TRBV5-4 and J usage is TRBJ2-1; tentative D call: TRBD1 (6 bases). Deletions cut 0 bases from V and 7 bases from J, with 8 bases between. The germline V gene has CDR1 SGHNT and CDR2 YYREEE (reference sequence). This CDR3 has 13 amino acids. The CDR3 region is CASSLEGGNEQFF. The CDR3 DNA is TGTGCCAGCAGCTTGGAAGGGGGAAATGAGCAGTTCTTC.

The gene calls are TRBV10-3 and TRBJ2-5, with 7 bases lining up with TRBD2. The germline gives CDR1 ENHRY, CDR2 SYGVKD. V shed 6 bases and J 2 bases; nucleotides not matched to a gene: 6. This CDR3 region has 14 residues. The chain's CDR3 is CAIRGGTSQETQYF. CDR3 nucleotides: TGTGCCATCAGGGGAGGGACTTCTCAAGAGACCCAGTACTTC.

The chain is built from TRBV30 and TRBJ2-7; perhaps TRBD1 as D (5 bases). V lost 4 bases and J lost 3, with 13 bases in between. The CDR3 loop spans 13 amino acids. Germline CDR1 and CDR2: GTSNPN and SVGIG (reference sequence). In DNA, the CDR3 is TGTGCCTGGACTAAAAGCAGGGACTACGAGCAGTACTTC. It specifies CAWTKSRDYEQYF.

The V and J genes are TRBV7-8 and TRBJ1-5; a possible D gene is TRBD1 (5 bases). In germline, CDR1 is SGHVS, CDR2 FQNEAQ. The CDR3 is 19 amino acids. Trimming removed 0 bases at V and 4 bases at J, with 22 bases between. This CDR3 reads CASSLAPYKAPGGNQPQHF. The CDR3 nucleotides read TGTGCCAGCAGCTTAGCGCCGTACAAAGCTCCGGGGGGAAATCAGCCCCAGCATTTT.

The V call is TRBV6-1, the J call TRBJ1-4, with 8 bases fitting TRBD1. The CDR3 is 15 amino acids. The J segment lost 4 bases and the V segment lost 8 bases, leaving 9 bases of the junction unmatched. Germline V gene lookup returns CDR1 MNHNS and CDR2 SASEGT. CDR3 in DNA: TGTGCCAGCGTGGATATGGGACAGGTTAATGAAAAACTGTTTTTT. Its translation: CASVDMGQVNEKLFF.

In its sample, this clone was seen once. The CDR3 reads CASSSGIESAFF. The CDR3 bases are TGTGCCAGTTCCTCCGGCATAGAAAGTGCTTTCTTT. The chain uses TRBV19 and TRBJ1-1; D is undetermined. V was pared by 8 bases and J by 11 bases, with 18 bases between. Germline V gene lookup returns CDR1 LNHDA and CDR2 SQIVND (reference sequence). The CDR3 spans 12 residues.

On this clone itself: Other nucleotide sequences in the sample specify the same CDR3. CDR3 sequence reads: CASSYRQNTEAFF. The CDR3 bases are TGTGCCAGCAGTTACCGACAGAACACTGAAGCTTTCTTT. The rearrangement uses TRBV6-5 and TRBJ1-1; D ambiguous. This CDR3 region has 13 residues. V was clipped by 2 bases and J by 1 base, with 5 bases between them. The germline gives CDR1 MNHEY, CDR2 SVGAGI.

This chain joins TRBV4-1 and TRBJ1-2; no clear D gene. V lost 8 bases and J 2 bases, leaving 18 bases between the germline ends. The CDR3 is 15 amino acids. Germline V gene lookup returns CDR1 MGHRA and CDR2 YSYEKL. CDR3 nucleotide sequence: TGCGCCAGCGTCCCCCAACAGACGGTAAACTATGGCTACACCTTC. Its protein is CASVPQQTVNYGYTF.

Turning to this clone: Other nucleotide sequences from this sample produce the same CDR3. The rearrangement uses TRBV7-8 and TRBJ2-3, with D perhaps TRBD1 or TRBD2 (5 bases each). Germline lookup yields CDR1 SGHVS and CDR2 FQNEAQ. V was pared by 1 base and J by 0 bases, with 8 bases between. The CDR3 covers 15 residues. CDR3 coding DNA: TGTGCCAGCAGCTTAGAGAGGGGTAGCACAGATACGCAGTATTTT. It specifies CASSLERGSTDTQYF.

The chain carries TRBV7-2 and TRBJ2-1; no reliable D call. The V gene's germline CDR1 is SGHTA and CDR2 FQGNSA. The V and J ends lost 0 bases and 10 bases respectively, with 10 bases between them. CDR3 length equals 13 residues. The CDR3 region is CASSLALLREQFF. CDR3 in DNA: TGTGCCAGCAGCTTAGCGCTTCTGAGGGAGCAGTTCTTC.

The chain carries TRBV11-2 and TRBJ1-1; D unclear. The CDR3 loop spans 14 amino acids. Germline assignment: CDR1 SGHAT and CDR2 FQNNGV. With 1 base removed from V and 1 base from J, the gap between germline ends came to 7 bases. In DNA, the CDR3 is TGTGCCAGCAGCTTAGTTTTAAAGAACACTGAAGCTTTCTTT. Its protein product is CASSLVLKNTEAFF.

The CDR3 reads CASSLLSPHPEAFF. The CDR3 DNA sequence: TGTGCCAGCTCCCTTCTGTCCCCTCACCCTGAAGCTTTCTTT. This sequence joins TRBV18 and TRBJ1-1, with D unresolved. This CDR3 is built from 14 residues. Germline assignment: CDR1 KGHSH and CDR2 LQKENI. Between the trimmed V and J ends, which lost 6 bases and 6 bases, there was a span of 17 bases.

The genes are TRBV5-1 and TRBJ2-3; TRBD1 or TRBD2 may be the D gene (6 bases each). Trimming took off 5 bases at V and 2 bases at J, with 15 bases between the two ends. This CDR3 is built from 15 residues. In germline, CDR1 is SGHRS, CDR2 YFSETQ. CDR3 sequence: CASSWGASYTDTQYF. The CDR3 DNA reads as TGCGCCAGCAGTTGGGGGGCGTCCTACACAGATACGCAGTATTTT.